This TCR beta chain was captured in a study of T cells in Graves' hyperthyroidism and ophthalmopathy. Regarding the study as a whole: Also found in blood were most expanded thyroid clonotypes above 0.001. The model's output predicted ophthalmopathy at a median of about 6.5 months prior to onset.

What was amplified from RNA transcripts were TCR beta CDR3 regions. Using the HTBI primer set, a first-round RT-PCR was run on the TCR CDR3. TCRdb passed the multiplex PCR reads through MiXCR, listing each CDR3 protein once. The sample carries some 320,000 distinct CDR3 sequences, approximately 15% recorded once. Germline values: CDR1 SQVTM, CDR2 ANQGSEA. Trimming took off 4 bases at V and 5 bases at J, with 11 bases between the two ends. The CDR3 consists of 12 residues. There are a few counts of this clonotype. Its antigen remains unidentified. This clonotype was sampled from a middle-aged woman with Graves' ophthalmopathy. This chain links TRBV29-1 with TRBJ1-2; possible D gene TRBD1, 5 bases. Sequenced material: blood. CDR3 protein: CSVAGREYGYTF. The CDR3 nucleotides are TGCAGCGTTGCTGGCAGGGAGTATGGCTACACCTTC. Based on the CDR3 plus reference TRBV29-1 and TRBJ1-2, the full variable domain is SAVISQKPSRDICQRGTSLTIQCQVDSQVTMMFWYRQQPGQSLTLIATANQGSEATYESGFVIDKFPISRPNLTFSTLTVSNMSPEDSSIYLCSVAGREYGYTFGSGTRLTVV.